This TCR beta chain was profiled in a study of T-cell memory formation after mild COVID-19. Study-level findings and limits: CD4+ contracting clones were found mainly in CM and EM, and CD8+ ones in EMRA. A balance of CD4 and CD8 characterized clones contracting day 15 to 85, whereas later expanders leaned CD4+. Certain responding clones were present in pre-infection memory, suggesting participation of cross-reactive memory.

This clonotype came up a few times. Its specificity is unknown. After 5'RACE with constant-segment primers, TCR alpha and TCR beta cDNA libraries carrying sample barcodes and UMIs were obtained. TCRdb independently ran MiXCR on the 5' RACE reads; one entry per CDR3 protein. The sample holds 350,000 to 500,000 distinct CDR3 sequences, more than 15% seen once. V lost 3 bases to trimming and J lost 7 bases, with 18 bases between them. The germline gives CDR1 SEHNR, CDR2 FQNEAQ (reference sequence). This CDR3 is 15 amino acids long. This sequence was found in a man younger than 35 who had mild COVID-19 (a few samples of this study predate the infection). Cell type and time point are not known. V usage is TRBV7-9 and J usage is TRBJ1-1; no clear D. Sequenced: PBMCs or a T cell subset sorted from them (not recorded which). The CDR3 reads CASSLMDLVTDEAFF. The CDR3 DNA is TGTGCCAGCAGCTTGATGGACCTTGTTACAGATGAAGCTTTCTTT. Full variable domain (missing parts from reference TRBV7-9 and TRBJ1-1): DTGVSQNPRHKITKRGQNVTFRCDPISEHNRLYWYRQTLGQGPEFLTYFQNEAQLEKSRLLSDRFSAERPKGSFSTLEIQRTEQGDSAMYLCASSLMDLVTDEAFFGQGTRLTVV.